The next 17 T cell receptor beta chains were all read from a single sample in a study of cytomegalovirus exposure and HLA in healthy donors. Both 60 Vbeta primers and 13 Jbeta primers went into the PCR. TCRdb's copy holds only in-frame clones and misses some; the assay was immunoSEQ multiplex PCR. The repertoire holds around 65,000 clones, with approximately 72% as singletons. The sequenced sample was PBMCs. The receptors derive from a man aged 50 to 59 in good health and CMV-seropositive.

The V call is TRBV7-8, the J call TRBJ1-1; 7 nucleotides agree with TRBD1. V dropped 2 bases and J dropped 1; count of bases not matched to a gene: 7. The CDR3 covers 16 residues. The V gene's germline CDR1 is SGHVS and CDR2 FQNEAQ. The CDR3 spells CASSLNRAGGNTEAFF. CDR3 sequence (DNA): TGTGCCAGCAGCTTAAATAGGGCAGGGGGGAACACTGAAGCTTTCTTT.

The chain uses TRBV7-2 and TRBJ2-1; D not certain. Germline V lookup: CDR1 SGHTA, CDR2 FQGNSA. V was trimmed by 5 bases and J by 7 bases, leaving 12 bases between them. The CDR3 runs to 13 residues. The CDR3 is CASSPDAVNEQFF. In nucleotides, the CDR3 is TGTGCCAGCAGCCCAGATGCGGTAAATGAGCAGTTCTTC.

In DNA form, the CDR3 reads TGTGCCAGCAGCAATCATCGCCCTTTGAGCGGGAGGGGGAGGAATGAGCAGTTCTTC. Protein sequence: CASSNHRPLSGRGRNEQFF. This chain connects TRBV21-1 to TRBJ2-1; the table's D call, TRBD2, has no DNA check behind it. TRBV21-1 is termed a pseudogene. The CDR3 length is 19 residues.

This clone was seen a few times. The chain carries TRBV6-6 and TRBJ1-3, with D possibly TRBD1 on 6 matching bases. Germline CDR1 MNHNY, CDR2 SVGAGI (reference sequence). The CDR3 covers 16 residues. Trimming took 2 bases from V and 4 from J, leaving 15 bases between them. In nucleotides, the CDR3 is TGTGCCAGCAGTTACACACTCAGGGGATCGGGAAACACCATATATTTT. It yields the protein CASSYTLRGSGNTIYF.

The genes are TRBV18 and TRBJ1-5; 8 bases fit TRBD1. V shed 6 bases, J shed 7 bases, and the junction held 14 bases outside the gene matches. CDR3 length equals 16 residues. Germline assignment: CDR1 KGHSH and CDR2 LQKENI. Written as DNA, the CDR3 is TGTGCCAGCTCCCCCAACAAAGACAGGGGAGGACAGCCCCAGCATTTT. It yields the protein CASSPNKDRGGQPQHF. The entire variable domain, with the rest obtained from reference TRBV18 and TRBJ1-5, is as follows: NAGVMQNPRHLVRRRGQEARLRCSPMKGHSHVYWYRQLPEEGLKFMVYLQKENIIDESGMPKERFSAEFPKEGPSILRIQQVVRGDSAAYFCASSPNKDRGGQPQHFGDGTRLSIL.

This sequence joins TRBV30 and TRBJ1-4, with 10 bases lining up with TRBD1. V shed 2 bases and J 10 bases; nucleotides not matched to a gene: 10. The CDR3 runs to 15 residues. Germline CDR1 GTSNPN, CDR2 SVGIG (reference sequence). The CDR3 protein is CAWSPRGTGVGKLFF. CDR3 bases: TGTGCCTGGAGTCCACGAGGGACAGGGGTTGGAAAACTGTTTTTT.

The rearrangement joins TRBV7-3 to TRBJ2-2, with 9 bases that match TRBD1. This CDR3 is 16 amino acids long. With 5 bases clipped from V and 5 bases from J, the junction kept 9 bases outside the gene matches. The germline V gene has CDR1 SGHTA and CDR2 FQGTGA. CDR3 amino acids: CASSPGTGRKTGELFF. The CDR3 DNA sequence: TGTGCCAGCAGCCCAGGGACAGGGAGAAAGACCGGGGAGCTGTTTTTT.

The genes are TRBV15 and TRBJ2-1; 10 nucleotides line up with TRBD2. Per germline, CDR1 LNHNV and CDR2 YYDKDF (reference sequence). The V gene end was trimmed by 5 bases and the J gene end by 16 bases; junction bases not matched to a gene: 14. The CDR3 is 14 amino acids. In DNA, the CDR3 is TGTGCCACCAGCGGAACGAGCGGGGGGGGACCCCTCTTCTTC. Its translation: CATSGTSGGGPLFF. Full variable domain (outside the CDR3, taken from reference TRBV15 and TRBJ2-1): DAMVIQNPRYQVTQFGKPVTLSCSQTLNHNVMYWYQQKSSQAPKLLFHYYDKDFNNEADTPDNFQSRRPNTSFCFLDIRSPGLGDTAMYLCATSGTSGGGPLFFGPGTRLTVL.

The J gene is TRBJ1-5, the V gene TRBV6-1, with D possibly TRBD1 on 6 matching bases. The V end lost 1 base, the J end lost 6 bases, and 13 bases lay between the germline ends. Germline values: CDR1 MNHNS, CDR2 SASEGT. The length of the CDR3 is 15 residues. CDR3 amino acids: CASSEVRDKGQPQHF. For the CDR3, the DNA is TGTGCCAGCAGTGAAGTTAGGGACAAAGGTCAGCCCCAGCATTTT.

The CDR3 reads CASSGAGWGEKLFF. In DNA, the CDR3 is TGTGCCAGCAGTGGTGCCGGGTGGGGCGAAAAACTGTTTTTT. The chain couples TRBV25-1 to TRBJ1-4, with D maybe TRBD1 (5 bases). The V end lost 4 bases, the J end lost 8 bases, and 14 bases lay between the germline ends. The CDR3 length is 14 residues. The germline V gene encodes CDR1 MGHDK and CDR2 SYGVNS.

This chain links TRBV10-3 with TRBJ2-1; unclear D gene. Looked up from germline, CDR1 is ENHRY and CDR2 is SYGVKD. The germline V and J ends were trimmed by 6 bases and 0 bases, with 6 bases remaining between them. The CDR3 contains 13 residues. CDR3 region: CAIRVDSYNEQFF. CDR3 DNA sequence: TGTGCCATCAGGGTAGACTCCTACAATGAGCAGTTCTTC.

Details on this clone: A junction end diverges from the germline sequence, so it may reflect a read error. The rearrangement joins TRBV7-9 to TRBJ2-3; the D is unclear. In germline, CDR1 is SEHNR, CDR2 FQNEAQ (reference sequence). This CDR3 comprises 12 residues. In DNA form, the CDR3 reads TGTTCCAGCAGCTTCTCTACAGATACGCAGTATTTT. Translated, it gives CSSSFSTDTQYF.

This clone was recorded only once. The CDR3 region has the DNA TGTGCCAGCAGCCCTATCGGGCTAGCGCAAGAGACCCAGTACTTC. It specifies CASSPIGLAQETQYF. V and J are TRBV5-6 and TRBJ2-5, with a tentative D call TRBD2 (6 bases). Per the germline V gene, CDR1 is SGHDT and CDR2 is YYEEEE. The CDR3 runs to 15 residues. V gave up 4 bases and J gave up 2 bases, with 15 bases separating them.

About this clone: The CDR3 end shows no conserved phenylalanine or tryptophan, and so a read error is likely. The chain couples TRBV6-1 to TRBJ1-1, with unresolved D. Trimming shortened V by 7 bases and J by 4 bases, and 10 bases separated the two germline ends. The CDR3 length is 12 residues. The germline V gene encodes CDR1 MNHNS and CDR2 SASEGT. CDR3 amino acids: CASTYRATEAFL. DNA of the CDR3: TGTGCCAGCACATACAGAGCCACTGAAGCTTTCTTG.

This chain links TRBV2 with TRBJ2-1, with 8 bases aligning to TRBD1. The CDR3 is made up of 17 amino acids. V gave up 8 bases and J gave up 0 bases; unmatched junction bases: 12. Germline V lookup: CDR1 SNHLY, CDR2 FYNNEI. The CDR3 is CASGPGTGYSSYNEQFF. CDR3 DNA: TGTGCCAGCGGCCCCGGGACAGGCTACAGCTCCTACAATGAGCAGTTCTTC.

The chain is built from TRBV7-2 and TRBJ2-7; D ambiguous. Trimming removed 4 bases at V and 2 bases at J, with 6 bases between. The CDR3 is made up of 12 amino acids. Germline V gene sequence: CDR1 SGHTA, CDR2 FQGNSA. The CDR3 DNA reads TGTGCCAGCAGCTCCCAAACCTACGAGCAGTACTTC. It encodes CASSSQTYEQYF.

The J gene is TRBJ1-2, the V gene TRBV4-1, with 9 bases identical to TRBD1. The CDR3 spans 15 residues. Germline values: CDR1 MGHRA, CDR2 YSYEKL. The trim removed 1 base at V and 2 bases at J, leaving 2 bases unmatched. Here the CDR3 reads CASSQAGTGNYGYTF. CDR3 nucleotide sequence: TGCGCCAGCAGCCAAGCGGGGACAGGGAACTATGGCTACACCTTC.